This is a list of T cell receptor beta chains from one sample in a study of response to subunit inactivated influenza vaccine. TCRdb itself ran the RT-PCR reads through MiXCR, one entry per CDR3 protein. Here the sample spans about 520,000 distinct CDR3 sequences, around 25% being singletons. The source was CD4+ T cells sorted from PBMCs, collected roughly 5 days after vaccination. The receptor set was obtained from a man aged 50 or older who received an inactivated influenza vaccine. The CDR3 runs from the conserved cysteine through the conserved F or W. Each record gives: D gene, V gene, clone size, J gene, CDR3 DNA, CDR3 protein. A D gene is named only where the DNA matches it firmly. Only some rows state a clone size, as once, few, many or a class for expanded clones.

D gene: -; V gene: TRBV20-1; clone size: -; J gene: TRBJ2-7; CDR3 DNA: TGCAGTGCTAGTGGGGGGATCTACGAGCAGTACTTC; CDR3 protein: CSASGGIYEQYF
D gene: TRBD2; V gene: TRBV20-1; clone size: few; J gene: TRBJ2-7; CDR3 DNA: TGCAGTGCTTCGCAATTAGCGGGGGCCCCCGGGGGTGACGAGCAGTACTTC; CDR3 protein: CSASQLAGAPGGDEQYF
D gene: -; V gene: TRBV2; clone size: once; J gene: TRBJ2-7; CDR3 DNA: TGTGCCAGCAGTTTGAAGGGGGGGGACTACGAGCAGTACTTC; CDR3 protein: CASSLKGGDYEQYF
D gene: TRBD2; V gene: TRBV12-3/TRBV12-4; clone size: -; J gene: TRBJ2-5; CDR3 DNA: TGTGCCAGCAGTTGGACTAGCGGGAGGACCCAGTACTTC; CDR3 protein: CASSWTSGRTQYF
D gene: -; V gene: TRBV28; clone size: few; J gene: TRBJ2-4; CDR3 DNA: TGTGCCAGCAGGCGTACAGGATCAGCCAAAAACATTCAGTACTTC; CDR3 protein: CASRRTGSAKNIQYF
D gene: TRBD1; V gene: TRBV5-1; clone size: few; J gene: TRBJ2-2; CDR3 DNA: TGCGCCAGCAGGAACAGGGGATCGAACACCGGGGAGCTGTTTTTT; CDR3 protein: CASRNRGSNTGELFF
D gene: -; V gene: TRBV5-1; clone size: few; J gene: TRBJ2-2; CDR3 DNA: TGCGCCAGCAGCCAGGTAGCGGAGGCAACCGGGGAGCTGTTTTTT; CDR3 protein: CASSQVAEATGELFF
D gene: TRBD2; V gene: TRBV6-2/TRBV6-3; clone size: -; J gene: TRBJ2-4; CDR3 DNA: TGTGCCAGCAGTAGCACGGGAGGGCCGGCCAAAAACATTCAGTACTTC; CDR3 protein: CASSSTGGPAKNIQYF
D gene: TRBD2; V gene: TRBV11-2; clone size: once; J gene: TRBJ2-7; CDR3 DNA: TGTGCCAGCAGCAGCCTTAGCGGGAAGAGCTCCTACGAGCAGTACTTC; CDR3 protein: CASSSLSGKSSYEQYF
D gene: -; V gene: TRBV9; clone size: -; J gene: TRBJ2-1; CDR3 DNA: TGTGCCAGCAGCCCCCTGGGGGGGCGGGGGACAACTGAGCAGTTCTTC; CDR3 protein: CASSPLGGRGTTEQFF
D gene: -; V gene: TRBV5-1; clone size: -; J gene: TRBJ2-5; CDR3 DNA: TGCGCCAGCAGCCCTGGTCGTATAGTGAAAGAGACCCAGTACTTC; CDR3 protein: CASSPGRIVKETQYF
D gene: -; V gene: TRBV3-1; clone size: -; J gene: TRBJ2-3; CDR3 DNA: TGTGCCAGCGGCTTGGGATTCTCGGGCACAGATACGCAGTATTTT; CDR3 protein: CASGLGFSGTDTQYF
D gene: TRBD2; V gene: TRBV20-1; clone size: -; J gene: TRBJ2-1; CDR3 DNA: TGCAGTGCTAGCGGGAGGCTATACAATGAGCAGTTCTTC; CDR3 protein: CSASGRLYNEQFF
D gene: -; V gene: TRBV5-1; clone size: few; J gene: TRBJ2-5; CDR3 DNA: TGCGCCAGCAGCTTGGCCTCTCAGAAAGGGGAGACCCAGTACTTC; CDR3 protein: CASSLASQKGETQYF
D gene: TRBD1; V gene: TRBV12-3/TRBV12-4; clone size: many; J gene: TRBJ2-1; CDR3 DNA: TGTGCCAGCAGAGTAGAGTTTGGACAGGGGGGTTATGAGCAGTTCTTC; CDR3 protein: CASRVEFGQGGYEQFF
D gene: TRBD2; V gene: TRBV19; clone size: -; J gene: TRBJ2-7; CDR3 DNA: TGTGCCAGTAGCACCCACCTAGCGGGAGTCTACGAGCAGTACTTC; CDR3 protein: CASSTHLAGVYEQYF
D gene: -; V gene: TRBV29-1; clone size: -; J gene: TRBJ1-3; CDR3 DNA: TGCAGCGTTGAAGGCGAGGAGACTGGAAACACCATATATTTT; CDR3 protein: CSVEGEETGNTIYF
D gene: -; V gene: TRBV6-1; clone size: -; J gene: TRBJ2-7; CDR3 DNA: TGTGCCAGCATCGGATGGGATGAGCAGTACTTC; CDR3 protein: CASIGWDEQYF
D gene: -; V gene: TRBV14; clone size: few; J gene: TRBJ1-6; CDR3 DNA: TGTGCCAGCAGCCAAGAATCGTGGAATTCACCCCTCCACTTT; CDR3 protein: CASSQESWNSPLHF
D gene: TRBD2; V gene: TRBV7-9; clone size: few; J gene: TRBJ2-7; CDR3 DNA: TGTGCCAGCAGCGCCGTGTGGGGGGGCTACGAGCAGTACTTC; CDR3 protein: CASSAVWGGYEQYF
D gene: TRBD1; V gene: TRBV5-1; clone size: few; J gene: TRBJ2-4; CDR3 DNA: TGCGCCAGCAGCTTGACTTCGAACAGGGGAATTCAGTACTTC; CDR3 protein: CASSLTSNRGIQYF
D gene: -; V gene: TRBV6-5; clone size: few; J gene: TRBJ2-7; CDR3 DNA: TGTGCCAGCAGTTACTCATGGGGCGCCGCCGAGCAGTACTTC; CDR3 protein: CASSYSWGAAEQYF